Each of the 21 T cell receptor beta chains below was sequenced from the same sample in a study of naive and memory T cell subsets. Both TRBC1 and TRBC2 were covered by a beta constant-region primer of two equimolar oligonucleotides. Ligated cDNA was amplified by four rounds of PCR with nested alpha and beta constant-region primers and SP2. TCRdb redid the calling of the UMI-ligation and nested PCR reads with MiXCR, one entry per CDR3 protein. Of some 31,000 distinct CDR3 sequences listed, approximately 17% were seen once; the top ten hold less than 3.5%. Sequencing was performed on effector memory CD4+ T cells from blood. As to subset: effector memory, CD45RA- CD27-. The receptor source for this set is a human donor in good health.

By its share, this clonotype is medium-sized. The CDR3, as DNA: TGCAGCGTTGGGAGCGTGGGGCGGGTCACTGAAGCTTTCTTT. Its protein product is CSVGSVGRVTEAFF. The chain has TRBV29-1 and TRBJ1-1; D is possibly TRBD1 (5 bases). CDR1 is SQVTM, CDR2 ANQGSEA, per germline. CDR3 length: 14 residues. Deletions cut 4 bases from V and 4 bases from J, with 16 bases between. The variable domain in full, completed from reference TRBV29-1 and TRBJ1-1, reads SAVISQKPSRDICQRGTSLTIQCQVDSQVTMMFWYRQQPGQSLTLIATANQGSEATYESGFVIDKFPISRPNLTFSTLTVSNMSPEDSSIYLCSVGSVGRVTEAFFGQGTRLTVV.

The rearrangement uses TRBV5-6 and TRBJ2-7; D tentatively fits TRBD1 or TRBD2 (5 bases each). The germline V gene has CDR1 SGHDT and CDR2 YYEEEE. V shed 4 bases and J shed 1 base, with 15 bases lying between them. The CDR3 totals 15 residues. CDR3 bases: TGTGCCAGCAGCCCCCCGGGACCTGCTTCCTACGAGCAGTACTTC. Translating gives CASSPPGPASYEQYF.

This clonotype has a count of ten or more. This chain connects TRBV30 to TRBJ1-5, with D unresolved. Germline V lookup: CDR1 GTSNPN, CDR2 SVGIG (reference sequence). CDR3 length: 12 amino acids. V lost 0 bases and J 11 bases, leaving 11 bases between the germline ends. CDR3 protein: CAWSVVDRAQHF. The DNA for the CDR3 is TGTGCCTGGAGTGTTGTCGATCGGGCCCAGCATTTT.

The chain carries TRBV11-1 and TRBJ2-3; the match to TRBD1 covers 10 bases. CDR1 SGHAT and CDR2 FQDESV come from the germline V gene (reference sequence). Trimming cost V 5 bases and J 3 bases; bases outside gene matches: 8. The CDR3 spans 16 residues. The DNA for the CDR3 is TGTGCCAGCAGCCCGCGACAGGGGGCACGTACAGATACGCAGTATTTT. Its translation is CASSPRQGARTDTQYF. The variable domain in full, with the rest retrieved from reference TRBV11-1 and TRBJ2-3, is EAEVAQSPRYKITEKSQAVAFWCDPISGHATLYWYRQILGQGPELLVQFQDESVVDDSQLPKDRFSAERLKGVDSTLKIQPAELGDSAMYLCASSPRQGARTDTQYFGPGTRLTVL.

This clonotype was recorded many times. The V call is TRBV7-2, the J call TRBJ2-1; the D is unclear. V was clipped by 1 base and J by 6 bases, with 10 bases between them. This CDR3 has 14 amino acids. Germline CDR1 SGHTA, CDR2 FQGNSA. The CDR3 coding sequence is TGTGCCAGCAGCTTAGTTGCTTCCCGCAATGAGCAGTTCTTC. This gives the protein CASSLVASRNEQFF.

This clonotype was seen many times. This chain uses TRBV6-6 with TRBJ2-1, with D possibly TRBD1 on 6 matching bases. The CDR3 spans 16 residues. V gave up 0 bases and J gave up 2 bases, with 11 bases separating them. CDR1 and CDR2 (germline): MNHNY, SVGAGI (reference sequence). The CDR3 DNA reads TGTGCCAGCAGTTACTCGACCAGGGGAGCCTACAATGAGCAGTTCTTC. This gives the protein CASSYSTRGAYNEQFF.

This clonotype showed up just a few times. The V gene is TRBV6-1, the J gene TRBJ2-1; TRBD1 matches 7 bases. The CDR3 contains 16 residues. The germline V gene encodes CDR1 MNHNS and CDR2 SASEGT. Unmatched junction bases numbered 11, after V lost 2 bases and J lost 7 bases. The CDR3 nucleotides are TGTGCCAGCAGTGAATTAATGACGACAGGGAAGAATGAGCAGTTCTTC. Translation: CASSELMTTGKNEQFF.

The chain carries TRBV12-3 or TRBV12-4 and TRBJ2-1; D remains ambiguous. V was pared by 5 bases and J by 7 bases, with 6 bases between. The CDR3 is made up of 11 amino acids. The CDR3 region has the DNA TGTGCCAGCAGTCCCCAGAATGAGCAGTTCTTC. It codes for CASSPQNEQFF.

Only a few counts were recorded for this clonotype. V gene TRBV20-1 combines with J gene TRBJ2-5; 9 bases are a match to TRBD2. J lost 7 bases, V lost 2 bases, and 8 bases had no gene match. The CDR3 loop spans 14 amino acids. CDR1 and CDR2 (germline): DFQATT, SNEGSKA (reference sequence). As DNA, the CDR3 is TGCAGTGCTAGACCGGTAGCGGGAGTGGGGACCCAGTACTTC. It translates to CSARPVAGVGTQYF.

Only a few counts were recorded for this clonotype. The chain links TRBV5-5 to TRBJ2-7; D is unclear. The CDR3 contains 16 residues. Between the trimmed V and J ends, which lost 1 base and 3 bases, there was a span of 17 bases. Germline-derived CDR1 and CDR2 are SGHKS and YYEKEE (reference sequence). Here the CDR3 DNA reads TGTGCCAGCAGCTTGCTCGCGGCTCTACCCAGCTACGAGCAGTACTTC. This codes for CASSLLAALPSYEQYF.

In this sample, this clonotype turned up a few times. The J gene is TRBJ1-1, the V gene TRBV6-5; 8 nucleotides match TRBD1. This CDR3 spans 14 amino acids. The V gene's germline CDR1 is MNHEY and CDR2 SVGAGI. Trimming cost V 5 bases and J 2 bases; bases outside gene matches: 4. CDR3 amino acids: CASSRTGGNTEAFF. DNA for the CDR3: TGTGCCAGCAGTAGAACAGGGGGTAACACTGAAGCTTTCTTT.

The genes are TRBV6-2 or TRBV6-3 and TRBJ2-7; D remains ambiguous. Germline CDR1 and CDR2: MNHEY and SVGEGT. CDR3 length equals 14 residues. Trimming removed 3 bases from V and 2 bases from J, with 11 bases in between. CDR3: CASSYNQRAYEQYF. CDR3 bases: TGTGCCAGCAGTTATAATCAAAGGGCCTACGAGCAGTACTTC.

By share, this clonotype ranks as medium-sized. DNA of the CDR3: TGTGCCACCAGTTCCGTGGGGCTAGCGGGAGCTTCCTCCACCTACAATGAGCAGTTCTTC. This encodes CATSSVGLAGASSTYNEQFF. The rearrangement links TRBV24-1 to TRBJ2-1; 10 bases match TRBD2. Germline V gene lookup returns CDR1 KGHDR and CDR2 SFDVKD. V lost 6 bases and J lost 2; bases outside the gene matches: 18. The CDR3 sequence is 20 residues long.

This clonotype appeared many times. V usage is TRBV18 and J usage is TRBJ1-1; 9 bases fit TRBD1. Trimming at V came to 4 bases and at J to 7 bases, leaving 7 bases not matched to a gene. The CDR3 runs to 14 residues. Germline V CDR1 and CDR2: KGHSH, LQKENI. The CDR3 bases are TGTGCCAGCTCACACCGACAGGGGGTTGATGAAGCTTTCTTT. This sequence encodes CASSHRQGVDEAFF.

This clonotype was picked up a small number of times. At one end the junction does not follow the germline gene, possibly because of a read error. V gene TRBV28 combines with J gene TRBJ2-1, with 11 bases fitting TRBD2. The germline V gene has CDR1 MDHEN and CDR2 SYDVKM. CDR3 length equals 14 residues. CDR3 protein: CASSQIGTSGLRLF. Here the CDR3 DNA reads TGTGCCAGCAGTCAAATCGGGACTAGCGGACTACGGCTCTTC.

This clonotype was seen a handful of times. This chain links TRBV20-1 with TRBJ2-7; possibly TRBD1 or TRBD2 for D (6 bases each). The CDR3 runs 19 residues. Trimming cost V 3 bases and J 3 bases, with 30 bases left between them. The germline V gene has CDR1 DFQATT and CDR2 SNEGSKA (reference sequence). CDR3 amino acids: CSASIVGGAPVKRNYEQYF. CDR3 nucleotide sequence: TGCAGTGCTAGTATCGTGGGGGGCGCCCCGGTCAAAAGGAACTACGAGCAGTACTTC.

The chain couples TRBV5-5 to TRBJ2-1; 7 positions match TRBD1. Germline V gene sequence: CDR1 SGHKS, CDR2 YYEKEE (reference sequence). Trimming removed 6 bases from V and 6 bases from J; junction bases left unmatched: 12. The CDR3 length is 15 residues. The CDR3 DNA follows: TGTGCCAGCACCCAGGGGGTCACGGCCTCCAATGAGCAGTTCTTC. This codes for CASTQGVTASNEQFF.

There are a few counts of this clonotype. CDR3 DNA: TGTGCCTGGAGTGCAGTAAATTCACCCCTCCACTTT. This sequence encodes CAWSAVNSPLHF. V and J are TRBV30 and TRBJ1-6; no clear D. Between the trimmed V and J ends, which lost 1 base and 7 bases, there was a span of 5 bases. This CDR3 comprises 12 residues. Per germline, CDR1 GTSNPN and CDR2 SVGIG (reference sequence). Full variable domain (outside the CDR3, taken from reference TRBV30 and TRBJ1-6): SQTIHQWPATLVQPVGSPLSLECTVEGTSNPNLYWYRQAAGRGLQLLFYSVGIGQISSEVPQNLSASRPQDRQFILSSKKLLLSDSGFYLCAWSAVNSPLHFGNGTRLTVT.

This clonotype occurred a few times. V gene TRBV6-6 combines with J gene TRBJ2-7, with a tentative D call TRBD1 (5 bases). CDR1 is MNHNY, CDR2 SVGAGI, per germline (reference sequence). The CDR3 spans 14 residues. The germline V and J ends were trimmed by 7 bases and 2 bases, with 15 bases remaining between them. This CDR3 is CASTSQGTTYEQYF. The CDR3 coding sequence is TGTGCCAGCACGTCTCAGGGTACTACCTACGAGCAGTACTTC.

This clonotype has more than one count but fewer than ten. This chain connects TRBV28 to TRBJ1-1; D is unclear. The CDR3 runs to 15 residues. From germline, CDR1 is MDHEN and CDR2 SYDVKM. Between the trimmed V and J ends, which lost 6 bases and 1 base, there was a span of 15 bases. The CDR3 DNA sequence: TGTGCCAGCAGCACGATAAGAAGAGGGAACACTGAAGCTTTCTTT. Protein: CASSTIRRGNTEAFF.

Relative to its sample, this clonotype is medium-sized. This chain connects TRBV5-6 to TRBJ1-5, with 7 bases identical to TRBD1. V lost 5 bases, J lost 6 bases, and 14 bases stayed unmatched. The CDR3 consists of 16 residues. Germline V gene data show CDR1 as SGHDT and CDR2 as YYEEEE. The CDR3 nucleotides are TGTGCCAGCAGTCGGACAGGTTCTGGGGTAAGTCAGCCCCAGCATTTT. It yields the protein CASSRTGSGVSQPQHF.